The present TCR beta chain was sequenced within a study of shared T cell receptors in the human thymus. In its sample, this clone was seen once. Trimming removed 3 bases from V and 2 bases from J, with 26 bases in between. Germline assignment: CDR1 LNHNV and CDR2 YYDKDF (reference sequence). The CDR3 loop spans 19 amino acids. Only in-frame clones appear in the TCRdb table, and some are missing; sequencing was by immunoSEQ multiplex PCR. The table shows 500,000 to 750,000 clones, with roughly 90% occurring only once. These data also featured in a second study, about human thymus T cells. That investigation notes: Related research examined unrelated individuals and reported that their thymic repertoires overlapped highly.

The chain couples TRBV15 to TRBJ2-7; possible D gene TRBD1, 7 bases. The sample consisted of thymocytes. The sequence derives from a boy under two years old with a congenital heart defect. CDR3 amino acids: CATSSLVGGGTVIAYEQYF. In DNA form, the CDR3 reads TGTGCCACCAGCAGTCTCGTCGGCGGCGGGACAGTGATCGCCTACGAGCAGTACTTC.